Presented here are 24 T cell receptor beta chains from one specimen sequenced in a study of prognosis after radiotherapy for stage I lung cancer (dated by TCRdb to the early 2020s). Sequenced on an Illumina HiSeq 3000. Two rounds of multiplex PCR were used to amplify the TCR beta CDR3 region from genomic DNA. The first PCR round used primers specific to each TRBV and TRBJ gene, and the primer sequences were filed in Chinese patent CN105087789A. TCRdb ran its own pipeline on the public reads, namely fastp trimming at Q25 and MiXCR clone calling, and kept in-frame beta chains. Rows with a matching CDR3 protein are joined into one entry that keeps the most common DNA and genes. This sample gives fewer than 40,000 distinct CDR3 sequences in total; roughly two fifths of them show up just once. The ten biggest clones cover 15% of the sample. This material consisted of PBMCs, taken before or after stereotactic body radiation therapy (not recorded which). The receptors were gathered from a donor aged 50 or older with non-small cell lung cancer.

This clonotype is medium-sized (0.01 to 0.1%). The V call is TRBV12-3 or TRBV12-4, the J call TRBJ1-3; a possible D gene is TRBD1 (5 bases). The CDR3 sequence is 13 residues long. Trimming stripped 6 bases from V and 4 bases from J, with 10 bases between. This chain's CDR3 is CASSQGSGNTIYF. The CDR3 coding sequence is TGTGCCAGCAGCCAGGGTTCCGGAAACACCATATATTTT.

The CDR3 nucleotides are TGTGCCAGCAGTTACACACTAGCGGCTGGAAACACCATATATTTT. The encoded protein is CASSYTLAAGNTIYF. The chain uses TRBV6-9 and TRBJ1-3; D unclear. From germline, CDR1 is MNHGY and CDR2 SVAAGI. The CDR3 is 15 amino acids. V gave up 3 bases and J gave up 2 bases, with 11 bases separating them.

This clonotype is medium-sized. The chain uses TRBV30 and TRBJ1-2, with D maybe TRBD1 (5 bases). Per the germline V gene, CDR1 is GTSNPN and CDR2 is SVGIG (reference sequence). The length of the CDR3 is 13 residues. V lost 3 bases, J lost 4 bases, and 12 bases lay in between. The CDR3 DNA reads as TGTGCCTGGAGCGGCGGGGGGTTCTATGGCTACACCTTC. Translated: CAWSGGGFYGYTF.

This clonotype was observed many times. J is TRBJ1-5 and V is TRBV27; TRBD1 might be the D (5 bases). Germline loops: CDR1 MNHEY, CDR2 SMNVEV (reference sequence). V dropped 2 bases and J dropped 0 bases, with 17 bases sitting between them. This CDR3 comprises 18 residues. This chain's CDR3 is CASSLMGPNKYSNQPQHF. In DNA, the CDR3 is TGTGCCAGCAGTTTAATGGGACCTAATAAGTATAGCAATCAGCCCCAGCATTTT.

Comment on this clonotype: A far more abundant clone sits one base away, making this likely a read error. The J gene is TRBJ2-2, the V gene TRBV3-1; a weak D match, TRBD1 (6 bases). Germline assignment: CDR1 LGHDT and CDR2 YNNKEL (reference sequence). V dropped 1 base and J dropped 0 bases, with 9 bases sitting between them. This CDR3 region has 16 residues. The CDR3 nucleotides are TGTGCCAGCAGCCAAGGGACAGACCCGAACACCGGGGAGCTGTTTTTT. It encodes CASSQGTDPNTGELFF. Filled out from reference TRBV3-1 and TRBJ2-2, the complete variable domain reads DTAVSQTPKYLVTQMGNDKSIKCEQNLGHDTMYWYKQDSKKFLKIMFSYNNKELIINETVPNRFSPKSPDKAHLNLHINSLELGDSAVYFCASSQGTDPNTGELFFGEGSRLTVL.

In its sample, this clonotype was seen many times. The chain links TRBV18 to TRBJ2-5; TRBD2 matches at 8 bases. Per the germline V gene, CDR1 is KGHSH and CDR2 is LQKENI. The trim removed 3 bases at V and 5 bases at J, leaving 2 bases unmatched. This CDR3 has 13 amino acids. The CDR3 region has the DNA TGTGCCAGCTCACCGGCGGGGGGCGAGACCCAGTACTTC. Its translation is CASSPAGGETQYF. Looking up the rest from reference TRBV18 and TRBJ2-5 gives the full variable domain: NAGVMQNPRHLVRRRGQEARLRCSPMKGHSHVYWYRQLPEEGLKFMVYLQKENIIDESGMPKERFSAEFPKEGPSILRIQQVVRGDSAAYFCASSPAGGETQYFGPGTRLLVL.

This clonotype is labeled as medium-sized (0.01 to 0.1%). V usage is TRBV6-5 and J usage is TRBJ2-7; TRBD2 might be the D (5 bases). Trimming stripped 4 bases from V and 2 bases from J, with 12 bases between. Germline V gene data show CDR1 as MNHEY and CDR2 as SVGAGI. This CDR3 spans 14 amino acids. The CDR3 DNA sequence: TGTGCCAGCAGTTGGACTCTCGCCCCCTACGAGCAGTACTTC. Protein product: CASSWTLAPYEQYF.

In regard to this clonotype: It differs at one base from a far larger clone, so likely a read error. The J gene is TRBJ2-3, the V gene TRBV7-9, with D possibly called TRBD1 or TRBD2 (5 bases each). Germline values: CDR1 SEHNR, CDR2 FQNEAQ (reference sequence). V was cut by 2 bases and J by 0 bases, with 9 bases left in between. This CDR3 comprises 15 residues. Written as DNA, the CDR3 is TGTGCCAGCAGCTTAATCGGGGCTAGCACAGATACGCAGTATTTT. Translating gives CASSLIGASTDTQYF.

This clonotype occurred once. The chain couples TRBV6-1 to TRBJ1-1; no reliable D call. In germline, CDR1 is MNHNS, CDR2 SASEGT. The CDR3 totals 14 residues. V was trimmed by 2 bases and J by 8 bases, leaving 15 bases between them. The CDR3 spells CASSELGFKVEAFF. The CDR3 DNA reads TGTGCCAGCAGTGAATTGGGATTTAAGGTCGAAGCTTTCTTT.

This clonotype is a singleton in its sample. The chain couples TRBV6-1 to TRBJ2-3, with 7 nucleotides matching TRBD1. The J segment lost 6 bases and the V segment lost 6 bases, leaving 12 bases of the junction unmatched. CDR3 length: 15 amino acids. Germline CDR1 MNHNS, CDR2 SASEGT. The CDR3 bases are TGTGCCAGCAGCCCTACAGGGGCCGTTACCGATACGCAGTATTTT. It yields the protein CASSPTGAVTDTQYF.

Notes on this clonotype: This may stem from a read error, because a much larger clone lies one nucleotide away. V is TRBV6-9 and J is TRBJ1-1; D may be TRBD1 (6 bases). Germline CDR1 and CDR2: MNHGY and SVAAGI. This CDR3 has 16 amino acids. The CDR3 DNA is TGTGCCAGCAGTTCGCCCTTTGGGGGGCGGAAGACTGAAGCTTTATTT. Translation: CASSSPFGGRKTEALF.

In nucleotides, the CDR3 is TGTGCCAGCAGTCAGCCCAGGGACAGGGGTGGCTACACCTTC. This codes for CASSQPRDRGGYTF. The chain has TRBV28 and TRBJ1-2; 10 bases align to TRBD1. From germline, CDR1 is MDHEN and CDR2 SYDVKM. This CDR3 spans 14 amino acids. Trimming at V came to 5 bases and at J to 7 bases, leaving 7 bases not matched to a gene.

This clonotype was seen just once. Its ends do not fully match the called genes, so a read error is possible. The gene calls are TRBV6-1 and TRBJ2-7; 9 positions match TRBD1. CDR1 and CDR2 (germline): MNHNS, SASEGT. This CDR3 has 15 amino acids. CDR3 loop: CAGSQGTGWPSEQYF. CDR3 DNA sequence: TGTGCCGGCAGTCAGGGGACAGGGTGGCCCTCCGAGCAGTACTTC.

This clonotype was seen many times. The chain couples TRBV29-1 to TRBJ2-5; D uncertain. V lost 8 bases and J 4 bases, leaving 11 bases between the germline ends. CDR3 size: 11 residues. Germline lookup yields CDR1 SQVTM and CDR2 ANQGSEA. The CDR3 sequence: CSPWQGETQYF. The CDR3 DNA follows: TGCAGCCCCTGGCAAGGAGAGACCCAGTACTTC. The whole variable domain, filled in from reference TRBV29-1 and TRBJ2-5, reads SAVISQKPSRDICQRGTSLTIQCQVDSQVTMMFWYRQQPGQSLTLIATANQGSEATYESGFVIDKFPISRPNLTFSTLTVSNMSPEDSSIYLCSPWQGETQYFGPGTRLLVL.

A word on this clonotype: A far larger clone is just one base off, so this is likely a read error. The chain employs TRBV6-9 and TRBJ1-1; D not resolved. Trimming removed 7 bases from V and 4 bases from J, with 19 bases in between. The CDR3 is 15 residues long. CDR1 and CDR2 from the germline V gene are MNHGY and SVAAGI. CDR3 DNA sequence: TGTGCCAGCAATTACCGAATCGGGGTCGGCACTGAAGCTTTCTTT. Translated: CASNYRIGVGTEAFF.

Ten or more counts support this clonotype. The chain links TRBV30 to TRBJ2-7; D is uncertain. CDR1 and CDR2 (germline): GTSNPN, SVGIG (reference sequence). The CDR3 extends over 14 amino acids. The V end was cut by 0 bases, the J end by 0 bases, with 9 bases between. The CDR3: CAWSVQASSYEQYF. Written as DNA, the CDR3 is TGTGCCTGGAGTGTGCAGGCCAGCTCCTACGAGCAGTACTTC. Drawing the rest from reference TRBV30 and TRBJ2-7, the complete variable domain is SQTIHQWPATLVQPVGSPLSLECTVEGTSNPNLYWYRQAAGRGLQLLFYSVGIGQISSEVPQNLSASRPQDRQFILSSKKLLLSDSGFYLCAWSVQASSYEQYFGPGTRLTVT.

The J gene is TRBJ2-7, the V gene TRBV11-2; 7 bases fit TRBD1. Germline CDR1 reads SGHAT; CDR2 reads FQNNGV. CDR3 size: 14 residues. After removal of 5 bases from V and 3 bases from J, the junction contained 7 bases not matched to a gene. In DNA, the CDR3 is TGTGCCAGCAGCCGCCGGGACAGTTACTACGAGCAGTACTTC. Translation gives CASSRRDSYYEQYF. Full variable domain (missing parts from reference TRBV11-2 and TRBJ2-7): EAGVAQSPRYKIIEKRQSVAFWCNPISGHATLYWYQQILGQGPKLLIQFQNNGVVDDSQLPKDRFSAERLKGVDSTLKIQPAKLEDSAVYLCASSRRDSYYEQYFGPGTRLTVT.

At least ten counts were recorded for this clonotype. V usage is TRBV24-1 and J usage is TRBJ2-2; 7 nucleotides align to TRBD1. CDR1 and CDR2 from the germline V gene are KGHDR and SFDVKD. V dropped 7 bases and J dropped 8; count of bases not matched to a gene: 9. This CDR3 has 14 residues. The CDR3 coding sequence is TGTGCCACCAGGTCGAACAGGGGTAGAGGGGAGCTGTTTTTT. Encoded protein: CATRSNRGRGELFF.

This clonotype was seen many times. Being one base from a much bigger clone, this may be a read error. Here the CDR3 omits its conserved ending phenylalanine or tryptophan, so a read error is the likely source. The chain carries TRBV28 and TRBJ1-6; D is unclear. Germline values: CDR1 MDHEN, CDR2 SYDVKM. Trimming took off 3 bases at V and 7 bases at J, with 13 bases between the two ends. This CDR3 has 15 residues. Here the CDR3 reads CASSFSPGQNSPLHS. The CDR3, as DNA: TGTGCCAGCAGTTTCTCCCCCGGGCAAAATTCACCCCTCCACTCT.

The CDR3 DNA sequence: TGTGCCATCCGAGCCACCGGGGAGCTGTTTTTT. Encoded protein: CAIRATGELFF. V and J are TRBV7-7 and TRBJ2-2; no firm D call. The CDR3 sequence is 11 residues long. Trimming left V 10 bases short and J 4 bases short, with 7 bases between. Germline V gene data show CDR1 as SSHAT and CDR2 as FNYEAQ (reference sequence).

The gene calls are TRBV19 and TRBJ1-3; the match to TRBD1 covers 8 bases. Germline V gene data show CDR1 as LNHDA and CDR2 as SQIVND (reference sequence). Trimming removed 7 bases from V and 8 bases from J; junction bases left unmatched: 10. The CDR3 extends over 14 amino acids. This chain's CDR3 is CASNPPGQEDTIYF. The DNA of the CDR3 is TGTGCCAGTAACCCTCCGGGACAGGAGGACACCATATATTTT.

This clonotype was counted at least ten times. The rearrangement joins TRBV19 to TRBJ2-3; 9 nucleotides agree with TRBD1. CDR1 and CDR2 (germline): LNHDA, SQIVND (reference sequence). The CDR3 is made up of 15 amino acids. V lost 10 bases and J lost 1; bases outside the gene matches: 9. The CDR3 loop is CATSWDRVGTDTQYF. CDR3 in DNA: TGTGCCACCTCATGGGACAGGGTAGGCACAGATACGCAGTATTTT.

On this clonotype itself: A far larger clone lies a single base away; this is likely a read error. The V call is TRBV6-4, the J call TRBJ2-2, with 8 bases matching TRBD1. Germline CDR1 and CDR2: MRHNA and SNTAGT. The CDR3 totals 15 residues. The CDR3 region has the DNA TGTGCCAGCACTCAGGGGGCTGGGGACACCGGGGAGCCGTTTTTT. Its protein product is CASTQGAGDTGEPFF.

In this sample, this clonotype turned up many times. The rearrangement links TRBV5-6 to TRBJ2-7; D is unresolved. The V end lost 4 bases, the J end lost 1 base, and 15 bases lay between the germline ends. Germline-derived CDR1 and CDR2 are SGHDT and YYEEEE. This CDR3 has 15 residues. CDR3 nucleotides: TGTGCCAGCAGCCCGGGTCTTTCCCCGTCCTACGAGCAGTACTTC. Translation gives CASSPGLSPSYEQYF.